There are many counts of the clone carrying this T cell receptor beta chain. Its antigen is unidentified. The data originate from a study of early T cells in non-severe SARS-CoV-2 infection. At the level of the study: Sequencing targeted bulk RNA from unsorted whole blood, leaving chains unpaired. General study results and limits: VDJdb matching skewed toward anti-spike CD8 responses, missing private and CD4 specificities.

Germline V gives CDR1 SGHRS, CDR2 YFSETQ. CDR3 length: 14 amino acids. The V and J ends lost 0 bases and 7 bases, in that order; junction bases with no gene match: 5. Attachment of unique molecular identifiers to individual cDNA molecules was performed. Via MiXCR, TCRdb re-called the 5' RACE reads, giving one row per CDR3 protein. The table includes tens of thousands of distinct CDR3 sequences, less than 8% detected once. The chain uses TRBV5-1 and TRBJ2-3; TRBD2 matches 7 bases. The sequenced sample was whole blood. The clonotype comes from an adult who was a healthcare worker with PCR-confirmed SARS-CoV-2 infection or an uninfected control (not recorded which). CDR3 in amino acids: CASSLELAPYTQYF. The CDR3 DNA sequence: TGCGCCAGCAGCTTGGAACTAGCGCCTTATACGCAGTATTTT. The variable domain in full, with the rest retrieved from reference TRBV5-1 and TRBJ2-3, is KAGVTQTPRYLIKTRGQQVTLSCSPISGHRSVSWYQQTPGQGLQFLFEYFSETQRNKGNFPGRFSGRQFSNSRSEMNVSTLELGDSALYLCASSLELAPYTQYFGPGTRLTVL.